The T cell receptor beta chain described here comes from a study of human T cells and chemical hapten exposure (dated by TCRdb to 2020 to 2023). Regarding the complete study: For sensitization, 2% DPC in acetone was applied to a roughly 2 cm by roughly 2 cm area of upper inner arm skin. Throughout the approximately 23-week study period, patients were also given weekly therapeutic DPC doses on the scalp. Patch testing was performed on the upper back with Finn chambers containing 0.01% DPC, and the patch tests were scored after 6 days according to International Contact Dermatitis Research Group standards. Most of the patients in the cohort were female, and the cohort covered alopecia areata with under or over 50% scalp involvement, alopecia totalis and alopecia universalis. Libraries were combined into a pool for sequencing, and differences in TCR yield between samples came mainly from small differences in library volumes within the pool. This study followed changes in the peripheral blood TCR repertoire in vivo during primary and secondary sensitization of alopecia patients to the hapten diphenylcyclopropenone (DPC). Patient blood was sampled pre-sensitization (week 0) and at 2, 6 and about 24 weeks after DPC sensitization. Nearly 30 alopecia patients gave blood for TCR sequencing at one to four time points (pre-sensitization, 2, 6 and 24 weeks). Points the paper makes about the study in general: After repeated subsampling, changes were observed in the strength of the expansion versus patch-test correlation and in the threshold at which the correlation became significant. Expanded TCRs formed significantly more large CDR3 similarity clusters than pre-sensitization or healthy control sets, consistent with antigen-driven responses. DPC sensitization did not change the number of TCRs with a frequency above 1 in 1000, and there was no evidence of changes in global repertoire structure. A positive correlation was found between the number of PT1 expanded TCRs and patch test score, with significance reached at thresholds 8, 16 and 32 but not 4. All patients had alopecia, a presumed autoimmune disease, so their immune response might differ from that of healthy individuals.

Including the terminal cysteine and phenylalanine, the CDR3 comprises 14 residues. Only the CDR3 portion is preserved as DNA: 42 bases, with reading frame beginning at the first base. The junction carries 18 bases between V and J, which are trimmed by 9 bases and 6 bases respectively. Reading the label with the study, this specimen's time point is: patch test 2, 6 weeks after DPC sensitization. Sample treatment or condition, as interpreted from the label and publication: therapeutic diphenylcyclopropenone sensitization with weekly scalp DPC. Blood at each patch-test visit was drawn before the patch test was applied. To be eligible, patients had to be aged 18 to 70, diagnosed with alopecia and judged suitable for DPC therapy, while pregnant patients were excluded. Total RNA was isolated from unfractionated whole blood collected in Tempus Blood RNA tubes. The library relied on RACE. The data were produced on a NextSeq 500. During library preparation, unique molecular identifiers were attached to individual cDNA molecules so that TCRs could be counted in a quantitative, reproducible way. From each blood RNA sample, both TCR alpha and TCR beta chains were sequenced. Per the source publication's procedure: The median number of TCRs per sample was 85,000 to 100,000, ranging from about 23,224 to 750,000. The Decombinator software suite was used to annotate the V, J and CDR3 of the TCR reads. To make PS versus PT1 abundance plots, every sample was subsampled to the same number of TCRs (28,000). TCRs were defined as expanded if absent before sensitization and observed at least eight times at the 2-week time point. Using fastp at Q25 and MiXCR, TCRdb reprocessed the public reads and kept productive beta chains. Rows are unified per CDR3 protein, each entry keeping the most common DNA and genes. The V and J calls follow TCRdb's processing rather than the paper's. The sample has more than 90,000 distinct CDR3 sequences on record, around 10% of them singletons. 2.5% to 4% of the sample belongs to the ten largest clones.

This clonotype was counted only a few times. What this receptor recognizes is not known. No base quality information exists; no much larger clone differs at one position. This chain joins TRBV12-3 or TRBV12-4 to TRBJ2-4; perhaps TRBD1 is the D gene, with 5 bases matching. The sequenced sample was whole blood, obtained in connection with sensitization to the hapten diphenylcyclopropenone (DPC). This sequence originates from a woman aged 35 to 49 with alopecia areata. Some clones in this sample may be carry-over from other donors' samples. The CDR3 amino acid sequence is: CASKPQGSGNIQYF. The DNA is TGTGCCAGTAAACCTCAGGGTTCCGGAAACATTCAGTACTTC.